A single sample gave rise to the 14 T cell receptor beta chains below, sequenced in a study of blood T cells in healthy people across ages. The second PCR ran about 6 to 11 cycles with a sample-barcoded 5' primer and J-beta primers. TCRdb reprocessed the 5' RACE reads via MiXCR and lists one record per CDR3 protein. The sample yields about 570,000 distinct CDR3 sequences, approximately 30% seen once. The sample comprised blood. The receptors derive from a woman in her 70s in good health.

The chain links TRBV7-2 to TRBJ2-1; 9 bases line up with TRBD1. The CDR3 spans 17 residues. Trimming cost V 4 bases and J 7 bases; bases outside gene matches: 14. The germline gives CDR1 SGHTA, CDR2 FQGNSA. The DNA for the CDR3 is TGTGCCAGCAGCTCCCAACCTCTACAGGGGGCGGCGAATGAGCAGTTCTTC. Residues: CASSSQPLQGAANEQFF.

The chain links TRBV21-1 to TRBJ2-4; the table's D gene call, TRBD1, was not cross checked with the DNA. TRBV21-1 is designated a pseudogene. The CDR3 spans 19 residues. The CDR3 DNA follows: TGTGCCAGCAGCAAAGCGCACCGGGGGGCAAGCTTAACCAAAAACATTCAGTACTTC. Its protein product is CASSKAHRGASLTKNIQYF.

The chain has TRBV5-1 and TRBJ2-2; unclear D gene. The CDR3 loop spans 16 amino acids. CDR1 and CDR2 (germline): SGHRS, YFSETQ. Trimming took 0 bases from V and 2 from J, leaving 11 bases between them. The CDR3 is CASSLASVTNTGELFF. CDR3 nucleotides: TGCGCCAGCAGCTTGGCATCTGTGACCAACACCGGGGAGCTGTTTTTT.

V gene TRBV4-3 combines with J gene TRBJ2-7; D unclear. V lost 0 bases to trimming and J lost 2 bases, with 11 bases between them. The germline V gene has CDR1 LGHNA and CDR2 YSLEER. This CDR3 region has 15 residues. CDR3 amino acids: CASSQDRVGTYEQYF. CDR3 in DNA: TGCGCCAGCAGCCAAGATCGGGTAGGGACCTACGAGCAGTACTTC.

This clonotype was counted between two and nine times. The genes are TRBV6-5 and TRBJ1-2; TRBD1 might be the D (6 bases). Trimming removed 2 bases at V and 4 bases at J, with 26 bases between. Germline V gene lookup returns CDR1 MNHEY and CDR2 SVGAGI. The CDR3 has 19 residues. CDR3: CASSYTQLRDIKDSYGYTF. CDR3 nucleotides: TGTGCCAGCAGTTACACCCAGCTTCGGGACATCAAAGATTCCTATGGCTACACCTTC.

The chain couples TRBV20-1 to TRBJ2-1, with 9 bases matching TRBD2. V shed 5 bases and J 6 bases; nucleotides not matched to a gene: 11. The germline gives CDR1 DFQATT, CDR2 SNEGSKA (reference sequence). CDR3 length: 15 residues. This CDR3 is CSAPTGGAGGNEQFF. CDR3 nucleotide sequence: TGCAGTGCTCCCACGGGGGGAGCGGGGGGCAATGAGCAGTTCTTC.

V and J are TRBV7-8 and TRBJ1-4; tentatively, D is TRBD1 (5 bases). This CDR3 contains 16 residues. Between the trimmed V and J ends, which lost 2 bases and 0 bases, there was a span of 10 bases. Germline lookup yields CDR1 SGHVS and CDR2 FQNEAQ. DNA for the CDR3: TGTGCCAGCAGCTTACCCGGACAAGCAACTAATGAAAAACTGTTTTTT. Translating gives CASSLPGQATNEKLFF.

The chain joins TRBV25-1 to TRBJ2-7; D is perhaps TRBD1 (6 bases). Germline V CDR1 and CDR2: MGHDK, SYGVNS. Deletions cut 4 bases from V and 1 base from J, with 11 bases between. This CDR3 comprises 14 residues. The CDR3 reads CASSGGHGSYEQYF. CDR3 coding DNA: TGTGCCAGCAGTGGGGGACACGGATCCTACGAGCAGTACTTC.

Ten or more counts support this clonotype. This chain joins TRBV4-2 and TRBJ2-7; D unresolved. Trimming took 0 bases from V and 0 from J, leaving 12 bases between them. The germline V gene encodes CDR1 LGHNA and CDR2 YNFKEQ. This CDR3 has 16 residues. Here the CDR3 DNA reads TGTGCCAGCAGCCAAGACCGGCGGTCGAGCTCCTACGAGCAGTACTTC. It codes for CASSQDRRSSSYEQYF.

In DNA, the CDR3 is TGTGCCAGCAGGCAACAGGTCTCTGGAAACACCATATATTTT. This encodes CASRQQVSGNTIYF. V is TRBV6-6 and J is TRBJ1-3; a possible D gene is TRBD1 (5 bases). The CDR3 has 14 residues. V was clipped by 6 bases and J by 0 bases, with 9 bases between them. Germline V gene lookup returns CDR1 MNHNY and CDR2 SVGAGI (reference sequence).

The V and J genes are TRBV6-2 or TRBV6-3 and TRBJ2-5; the D gene is possibly TRBD1 (7 bases). The DNA end favors TRBJ2-7, so the J call may be wrong. The CDR3 has 15 amino acids. Germline assignment: CDR1 MNHEY and CDR2 SVGEGT. The DNA of the CDR3 is TGTGCCAGCAGTCTCCCTCGACAGGGAGGTAACGAGCAGTACTTC. Protein sequence: CASSLPRQGGNEQYF.

This clonotype was picked up a small number of times. The gene calls are TRBV30 and TRBJ2-4; 7 bases match TRBD1. V trimming: 0 bases; J trimming: 7 bases; junction bases outside the gene matches: 9. There are 15 residues in the CDR3. Germline V CDR1 and CDR2: GTSNPN, SVGIG (reference sequence). The CDR3 DNA sequence: TGTGCCTGGAGTGTACTGGTGACAGGGTACAACATTCAGTACTTC. This encodes CAWSVLVTGYNIQYF.

The chain couples TRBV7-2 to TRBJ1-2; D uncertain. CDR1 is SGHTA and CDR2 is FQGNSA in the germline V gene. CDR3 size: 17 residues. Trimming left V 1 base short and J 6 bases short, with 21 bases between. The CDR3 nucleotides are TGTGCCAGCAGCTTAGACCCGGTGATGGGCAGGTTGGATGGCTACACCTTC. As protein: CASSLDPVMGRLDGYTF.

The V call is TRBV10-3, the J call TRBJ1-4; D not certain. V was shortened by 9 bases and J by 6 bases, with 14 bases between the two germline ends. The CDR3 extends over 13 amino acids. Germline V gene data show CDR1 as ENHRY and CDR2 as SYGVKD. In nucleotides, the CDR3 is TGTGCCATAAGGGAGTCTGGGGATGAAAAACTGTTTTTT. Amino acid sequence: CAIRESGDEKLFF.